This TCR beta chain was retrieved from a study of shared clonotypes between healthy human individuals. The CDR3 spans 14 residues. The V gene end was trimmed by 5 bases and the J gene end by 4 bases; junction bases not matched to a gene: 3. Germline V gene lookup returns CDR1 LGHNT and CDR2 FRNRAP. Assay: immunoSEQ multiplex PCR; the TCRdb copy retains only in-frame clones and omits some. The sample has roughly 2.5 million clones; more than 90% are singletons. The material sequenced was naive CD4+ T cells sorted from blood. Subset here: CD45RA+ positively selected. This TCR came from a man aged 18 to 30 in good health. This chain uses TRBV12-5 with TRBJ2-3; 10 positions agree with TRBD1. The chain's CDR3 is CASGLGTGADTQYF. CDR3 DNA: TGTGCTAGTGGTCTCGGGACAGGGGCAGATACGCAGTATTTT.